These 11 T cell receptor beta chains originate from one sample sequenced in a study of tumor-infiltrating lymphocytes in primary liver carcinoma. Both RNA and DNA were isolated together from around 20-30 mg of bulk tissue that had not been sorted. TCR beta cDNA was made from 450 to 500 ng total RNA with a constant-region primer. Sequencing libraries for TCR beta derived from three nested multiplex PCR rounds that used slightly modified ARM-PCR. Researchers ran the first two PCR rounds for approximately 10 cycles each with TRBV1-TRBV30 forward primers and a C-beta reverse primer. MiXCR, run by TCRdb on the multiplex PCR reads, gives a single entry per CDR3 protein. The sample shows about 110,000 distinct CDR3 sequences, roughly 85% of them seen only once. Sequencing was performed on liver tumor tissue from sampling region 3. Indicated subset: tumor region T3, left-lateral pole. The receptor source for this set is a man in his forties or fifties with primary liver carcinoma and hepatitis B virus infection.

This sequence joins TRBV12-3 or TRBV12-4 and TRBJ2-2, with TRBD1 matching 7 bases. The CDR3 extends over 13 amino acids. Trimming took 9 bases from V and 6 from J; bases not matched to a gene: 7. CDR3 bases: TGTGCCAGAAGAGCGACAGGGTCCGGGGAGCTGTTTTTT. Protein product: CARRATGSGELFF.

With regard to this clonotype: At one end the junction does not follow the germline gene, possibly because of a read error. V is TRBV5-1 and J is TRBJ2-2, with D perhaps TRBD2 (5 bases). The CDR3 runs to 15 residues. Germline V gene data show CDR1 as SGHRS and CDR2 as YFSETQ. CDR3 residues: CASNWWTVNTGELFF. The CDR3 DNA follows: TGCGCCAGCAACTGGTGGACGGTGAACACCGGGGAGTTGTTTTTT.

In the case of this clonotype: An end of the junction does not agree with germline; a read error may underlie this. The genes are TRBV29-1 and TRBJ2-5, with a possible D match to TRBD1 (6 bases). The CDR3 has 13 amino acids. Germline CDR1 SQVTM, CDR2 ANQGSEA. CDR3 residues: CSIEDPVRDTKYF. The CDR3, as DNA: TGCAGCATTGAAGATCCTGTTCGGGACACCAAGTACTTC.

Concerning this clonotype itself: The junction and the germline gene differ at one end; a read error may be behind it. The V call is TRBV12-3 or TRBV12-4, the J call TRBJ1-1; unclear D gene. The length of the CDR3 is 14 residues. The CDR3 protein is CASSPPRPGTETFF. CDR3 bases: TGTGCCAGCAGTCCCCCCAGGCCAGGCACTGAAACTTTCTTT.

As for this clonotype: At one end, the junction sequence differs from germline, possibly due to a read error. The V gene is TRBV14, the J gene TRBJ2-1; 8 positions match TRBD2. The CDR3 runs to 16 residues. Looked up from germline, CDR1 is SGHDN and CDR2 is FVKESK. The CDR3 spells CASSVVAGWVDNEQFF. The CDR3 DNA is TGTGCCAGCAGTGTCGTAGCGGGATGGGTAGACAATGAGCAGTTCTTT.

The V gene is TRBV10-3, the J gene TRBJ2-7; 9 nucleotides agree with TRBD2. This CDR3 is built from 15 residues. V lost 2 bases to trimming and J lost 4 bases; unmatched junction nucleotides: 6. CDR1 ENHRY and CDR2 SYGVKD come from the germline V gene. The CDR3 reads CAISEGTSSGYEQYF. In DNA form, the CDR3 reads TGTGCCATCAGTGAGGGGACTAGCAGTGGATACGAGCAGTACTTC.

As regards this clonotype: Lacking the conserved final phenylalanine or tryptophan, this CDR3 likely reflects a read error. The rearrangement joins TRBV4-3 to TRBJ1-6, with a possible D match to TRBD1 (5 bases). CDR1 LGHNA and CDR2 YSLEER come from the germline V gene. The CDR3 is 16 amino acids. With 5 bases removed from V and 7 bases from J, the gap between germline ends came to 18 bases. The CDR3: CASSSWDGGRNSPLHI. CDR3 nucleotide sequence: TGCGCCAGCAGCTCCTGGGATGGGGGAAGGAATTCACCCCTCCACATT.

As for this clonotype: An end of the junction differs from the germline gene, which may be a read error. The J gene is TRBJ1-1, the V gene TRBV12-3 or TRBV12-4; D remains unclear. CDR3 size: 14 residues. The CDR3 region has the DNA TGTGTCAGCAGCTCTTCCGATGTGAACATTGAAGCTTTCTTT. This gives the protein CVSSSSDVNIEAFF.

By share, this clonotype ranks as medium-sized. Germline is not matched at one junction end, which may reflect a read error. The chain uses TRBV6-1 and TRBJ2-1; 10 bases are shared with TRBD2. This CDR3 contains 15 residues. Germline values: CDR1 MNHNS, CDR2 SASEGT. The CDR3 loop reads CASREAGGIYNEQFF. For the CDR3, the DNA is TGTGCCAGCAGAGAAGCGGGAGGGATCTACAATGAGCAGTTCTTC.

This clonotype was counted ten times or more. J is TRBJ2-7 and V is TRBV28, with 8 bases matching TRBD2. The CDR3 spans 15 residues. Per germline, CDR1 MDHEN and CDR2 SYDVKM. J was trimmed by 4 bases and V by 2 bases; bases with no gene match: 7. The CDR3, as DNA: TGTGCCAGCAGTTTAACAAGCGGGAGAAGGTACGAGCAGTACTTC. It is translated as CASSLTSGRRYEQYF.

Points on this clonotype: The junction departs from the called germline gene at one end, perhaps through a read error. The chain carries TRBV6-1 and TRBJ2-2; the D gene is possibly TRBD1 (5 bases). The germline gives CDR1 MNHNS, CDR2 SASEGT. The CDR3 has 15 residues. The CDR3 is CASSIEVGAPVGLFF. The CDR3, as DNA: TGTGCCAGCAGCATTGAGGTTGGGGCCCCCGTGGGGCTGTTCTTT.